The T cell receptor beta chain under discussion was sequenced for a study of blood T cell repertoires in COVID-19. For the study at large: Collection of acute and convalescent COVID-19 samples took place in the United States, Italy and Spain. The cDNA or gDNA used as material had been derived from T cells, B-cell-depleted T cells, or PBMCs.

V was clipped by 9 bases and J by 3 bases; unmatched bases: 4. This CDR3 has 12 residues. Germline lookup yields CDR1 LNHDA and CDR2 SQIVND (reference sequence). In the original processing: Using reference gene primer amplification, nucleated cell counts were estimated. Here immunoSEQ multiplex PCR was the method, and the copy in TCRdb shows in-frame clones only, minus some. D and trimming were read from the DNA, whereas the V and J calls and clone size are those reported in that table. The profile shows approximately 150,000 clones, over 80% of them singletons. The sample was peripheral blood. This chain connects TRBV19 to TRBJ1-2, with TRBD1 matching over 7 bases. The sequence was obtained from a woman aged 80 or over with COVID-19, enrolled during active disease. Written as DNA, the CDR3 is TGTGCCAGCAGGACAGGCGACTATGGCTACACCTTC. Its translation: CASRTGDYGYTF.